This T cell receptor (beta chain) is drawn from a study of T cell responses to AZD1222 COVID-19 vaccine. On this clone: Antigen specificity is unknown.

Points from the study as a whole: Repertoires were sampled only after the peak T cell response.

Trimming took 0 bases from V and 4 from J, leaving 7 bases between them. This CDR3 region has 14 residues. Germline V gene data show CDR1 as SGHRS and CDR2 as YFSETQ. Only in-frame clones appear in the TCRdb table, and some are missing; sequencing was by immunoSEQ multiplex PCR. Seen here are around 140,000 clones, 85% to 95% observed once, and the top ten hold 1.5% to 2%. The receptor comes from an adult in good health. The chain employs TRBV5-1 and TRBJ1-4; no clear D gene. The source was peripheral blood, collected on day 0 of AZD1222 vaccination. CDR3 in amino acids: CASSLEYHNEKLFF. The CDR3 nucleotides are TGCGCCAGCAGCTTGGAATACCATAATGAAAAACTGTTTTTT.